This T cell receptor beta chain was observed in a study of T cells after yellow fever vaccination. This clonotype was observed many times. The antigen remains unidentified. From the 5' RACE reads, TCRdb called clonotypes with MiXCR, one entry per CDR3 protein. This sample yields a few hundred thousand distinct CDR3 sequences, of which about 7% are seen a single time; 0.85% to 1.2% belongs to the top ten. The study, taken as a whole, reports: The bulk population could contribute abundant contaminating clonotypes to FACS-sorted repertoires.

From germline, CDR1 is SQVTM and CDR2 ANQGSEA. CDR3 length equals 16 residues. Trimming cost V 1 base and J 6 bases; bases outside gene matches: 8. This specimen was CD4+ T cells sorted from PBMCs, taken on the day of the yellow fever booster vaccination. The source of this sequence is a young man who received the YFV17D yellow fever vaccine. The chain has TRBV29-1 and TRBJ2-3; TRBD2 matches 12 bases. The CDR3 region is CSVEGLAGEPGDTQYF. DNA for the CDR3: TGCAGCGTTGAAGGACTAGCGGGAGAACCGGGGGATACGCAGTATTTT.